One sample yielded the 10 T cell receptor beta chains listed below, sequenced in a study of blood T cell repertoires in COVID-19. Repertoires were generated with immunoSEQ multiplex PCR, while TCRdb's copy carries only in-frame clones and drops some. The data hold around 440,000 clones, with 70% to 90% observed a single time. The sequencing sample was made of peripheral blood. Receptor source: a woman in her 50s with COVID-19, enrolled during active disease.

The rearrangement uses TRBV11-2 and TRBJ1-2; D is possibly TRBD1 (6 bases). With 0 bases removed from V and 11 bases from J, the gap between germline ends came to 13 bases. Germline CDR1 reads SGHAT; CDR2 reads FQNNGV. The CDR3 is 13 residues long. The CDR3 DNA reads TGTGCCAGCAGCTTAGACGGCCCAGGGGAATACACCTTC. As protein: CASSLDGPGEYTF.

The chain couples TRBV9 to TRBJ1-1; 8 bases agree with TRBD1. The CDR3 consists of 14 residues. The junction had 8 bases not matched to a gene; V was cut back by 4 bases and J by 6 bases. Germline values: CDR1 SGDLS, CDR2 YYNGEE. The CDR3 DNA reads TGTGCCAGCAGCCCCACGGACAGGGTGTCTGAAGCTTTCTTT. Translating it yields CASSPTDRVSEAFF. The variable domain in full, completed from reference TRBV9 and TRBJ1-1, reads DSGVTQTPKHLITATGQRVTLRCSPRSGDLSVYWYQQSLDQGLQFLIQYYNGEERAKGNILERFSAQQFPDLHSELNLSSLELGDSALYFCASSPTDRVSEAFFGQGTRLTVV.

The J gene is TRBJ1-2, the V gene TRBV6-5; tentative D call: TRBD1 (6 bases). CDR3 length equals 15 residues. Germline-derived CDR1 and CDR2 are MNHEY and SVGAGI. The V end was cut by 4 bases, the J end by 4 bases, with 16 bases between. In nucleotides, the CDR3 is TGTGCCAGCAGTTTGAGGGACAATTACTTCTATGGCTACACCTTC. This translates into CASSLRDNYFYGYTF.

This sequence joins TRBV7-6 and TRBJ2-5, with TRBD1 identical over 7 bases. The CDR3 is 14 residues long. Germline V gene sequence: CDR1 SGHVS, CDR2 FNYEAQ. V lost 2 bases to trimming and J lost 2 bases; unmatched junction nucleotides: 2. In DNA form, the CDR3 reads TGTGCCAGCAGCTTACGGGACAGACAAGAGACCCAGTACTTC. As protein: CASSLRDRQETQYF.

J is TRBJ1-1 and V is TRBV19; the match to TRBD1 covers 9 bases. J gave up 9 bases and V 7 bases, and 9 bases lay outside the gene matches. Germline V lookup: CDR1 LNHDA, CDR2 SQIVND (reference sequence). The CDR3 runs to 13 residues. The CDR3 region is CASTGQGRLKAFF. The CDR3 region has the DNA TGTGCCAGTACTGGACAGGGGCGTTTGAAAGCTTTCTTT.

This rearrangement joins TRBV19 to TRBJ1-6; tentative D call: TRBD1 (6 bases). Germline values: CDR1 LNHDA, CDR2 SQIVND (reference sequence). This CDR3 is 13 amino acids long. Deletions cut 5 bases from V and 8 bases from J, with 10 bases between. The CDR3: CASSPNRDSPLHF. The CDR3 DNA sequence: TGTGCCAGTAGTCCTAACAGGGATTCACCCCTCCACTTT.

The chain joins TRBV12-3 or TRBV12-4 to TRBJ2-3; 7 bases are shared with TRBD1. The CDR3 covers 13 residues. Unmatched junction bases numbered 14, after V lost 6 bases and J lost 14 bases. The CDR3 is CASRAQGGPRRYF. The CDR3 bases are TGTGCCAGCAGGGCCCAAGGGGGCCCAAGGAGGTATTTT.

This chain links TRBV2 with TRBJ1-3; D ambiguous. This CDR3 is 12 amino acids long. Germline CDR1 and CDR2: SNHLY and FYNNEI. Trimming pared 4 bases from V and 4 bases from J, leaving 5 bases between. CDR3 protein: CASSVQGNTIYF. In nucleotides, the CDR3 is TGTGCCAGCAGTGTACAAGGAAACACCATATATTTT.

The CDR3 reads CASSDWYGYTF. CDR3 sequence (DNA): TGTGCCAGCAGCGACTGGTATGGCTACACCTTC. This chain connects TRBV9 to TRBJ1-2; D call uncertain. V lost 3 bases, J lost 5 bases, and 5 bases lay in between. The CDR3 totals 11 residues. The V gene's germline CDR1 is SGDLS and CDR2 YYNGEE.

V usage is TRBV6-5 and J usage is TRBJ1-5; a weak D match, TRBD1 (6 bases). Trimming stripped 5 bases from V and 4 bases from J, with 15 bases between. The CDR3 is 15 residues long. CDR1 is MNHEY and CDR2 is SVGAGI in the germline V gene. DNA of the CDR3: TGTGCCAGCAGTAATACAGGGACGGAAAATCAGCCCCAGCATTTT. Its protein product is CASSNTGTENQPQHF.